The clone carrying this T cell receptor (beta chain) was picked up a small number of times. RNA was isolated and reverse transcribed to cDNA, the sequencing template. Sequencing used immunoSEQ multiplex PCR; TCRdb keeps in-frame clones, though not all of them. The sample includes around 190,000 clones, approximately 57% seen only once; the top ten take approximately 1%. This sample's treatment: oral pan-JAK inhibitor, 5-10 mg twice daily. PBMCs served as the source from which CD4+ and CD8+ T cells were sorted. The data belong to a study of CD8+ T cells in alopecia areata. The sample here was CD4+ T cells sorted from blood, taken at week 24, from a patient treated with tofacitinib. The clonotype was recovered from a human donor with alopecia areata.

This CDR3 is CASRPPGRNSPLHF. CDR3 sequence (DNA): TGTGCCAGCAGGCCACCGGGGAGAAATTCACCCCTCCACTTT. The rearrangement links TRBV7-9 to TRBJ1-6; D uncertain. Per the germline V gene, CDR1 is SEHNR and CDR2 is FQNEAQ (reference sequence). CDR3 length: 14 residues. V gave up 6 bases and J gave up 7 bases, with 13 bases separating them.